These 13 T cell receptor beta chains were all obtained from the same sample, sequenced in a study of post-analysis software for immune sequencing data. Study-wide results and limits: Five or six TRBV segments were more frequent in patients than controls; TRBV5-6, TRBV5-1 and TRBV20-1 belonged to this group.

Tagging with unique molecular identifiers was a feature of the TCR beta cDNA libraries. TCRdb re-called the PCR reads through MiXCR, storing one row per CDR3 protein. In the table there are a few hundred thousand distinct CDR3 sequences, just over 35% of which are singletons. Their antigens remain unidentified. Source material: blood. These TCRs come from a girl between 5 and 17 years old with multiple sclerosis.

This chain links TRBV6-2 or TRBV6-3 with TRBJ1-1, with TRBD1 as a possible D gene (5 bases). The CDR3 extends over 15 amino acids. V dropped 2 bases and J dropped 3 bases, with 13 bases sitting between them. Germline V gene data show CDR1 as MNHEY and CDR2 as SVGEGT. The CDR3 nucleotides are TGTGCCAGCAGTTACCAGGGTGGAGGGTACACTGAAGCTTTCTTT. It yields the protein CASSYQGGGYTEAFF.

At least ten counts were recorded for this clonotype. CDR3 region: CASSASGGATDTQYF. The CDR3 DNA is TGTGCCAGCAGCGCTAGCGGGGGGGCCACAGATACGCAGTATTTT. This chain connects TRBV7-8 to TRBJ2-3, with TRBD2 identical over 12 bases. Germline CDR1 reads SGHVS; CDR2 reads FQNEAQ. After removal of 5 bases from V and 2 bases from J, the junction contained 2 bases not matched to a gene. This CDR3 is 15 amino acids long.

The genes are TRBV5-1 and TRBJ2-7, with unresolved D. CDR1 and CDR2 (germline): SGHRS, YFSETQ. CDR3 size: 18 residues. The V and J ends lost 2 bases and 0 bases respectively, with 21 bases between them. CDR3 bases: TGCGCCAGCAGCTTTCGATACGGGCACGAATTTACCTCCTACGAGCAGTACTTC. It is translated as CASSFRYGHEFTSYEQYF.

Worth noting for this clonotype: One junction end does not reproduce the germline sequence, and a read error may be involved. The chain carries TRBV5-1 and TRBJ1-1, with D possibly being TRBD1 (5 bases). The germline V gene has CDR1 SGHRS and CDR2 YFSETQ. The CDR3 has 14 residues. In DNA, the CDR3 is TGCGCCAGCAGCCCGACAGCTATGAACACAGAAGCTTTCTTT. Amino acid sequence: CASSPTAMNTEAFF.

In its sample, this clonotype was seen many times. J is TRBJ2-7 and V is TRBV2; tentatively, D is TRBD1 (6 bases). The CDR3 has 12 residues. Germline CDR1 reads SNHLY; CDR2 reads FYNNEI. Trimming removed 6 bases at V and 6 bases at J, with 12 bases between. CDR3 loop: CASSNTGTEQYF. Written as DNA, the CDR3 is TGTGCCAGCAGCAACACAGGGACCGAGCAGTACTTC.

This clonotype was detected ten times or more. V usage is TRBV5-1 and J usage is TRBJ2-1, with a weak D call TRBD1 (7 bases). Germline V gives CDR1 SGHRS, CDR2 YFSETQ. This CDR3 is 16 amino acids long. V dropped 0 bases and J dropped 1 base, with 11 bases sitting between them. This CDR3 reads CASSLAGGISYNEQFF. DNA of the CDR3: TGCGCCAGCAGCTTGGCAGGGGGGATTTCCTACAATGAGCAGTTCTTC.

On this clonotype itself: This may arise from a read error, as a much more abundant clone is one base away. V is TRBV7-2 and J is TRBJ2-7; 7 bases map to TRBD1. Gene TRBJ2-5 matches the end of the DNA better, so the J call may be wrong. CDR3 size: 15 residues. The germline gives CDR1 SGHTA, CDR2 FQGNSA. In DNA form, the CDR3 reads TGTACCAGCAGGCCGGGACAGCAAACACAAGAGACCCAGTACTTC. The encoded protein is CTSRPGQQTQETQYF.

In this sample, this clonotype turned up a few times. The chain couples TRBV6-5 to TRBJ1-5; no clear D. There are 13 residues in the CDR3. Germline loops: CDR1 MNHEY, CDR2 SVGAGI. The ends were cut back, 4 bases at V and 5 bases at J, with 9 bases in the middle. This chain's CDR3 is CASSSQSHQPQHF. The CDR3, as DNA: TGTGCCAGCAGTTCTCAGAGCCATCAGCCCCAGCATTTT.

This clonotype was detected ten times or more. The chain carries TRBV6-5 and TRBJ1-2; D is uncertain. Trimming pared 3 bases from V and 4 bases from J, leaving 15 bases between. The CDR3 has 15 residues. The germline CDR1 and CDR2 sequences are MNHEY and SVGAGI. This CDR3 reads CASSYMTGQPYGYTF. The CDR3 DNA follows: TGTGCCAGCAGTTATATGACTGGGCAGCCCTATGGCTACACCTTC.

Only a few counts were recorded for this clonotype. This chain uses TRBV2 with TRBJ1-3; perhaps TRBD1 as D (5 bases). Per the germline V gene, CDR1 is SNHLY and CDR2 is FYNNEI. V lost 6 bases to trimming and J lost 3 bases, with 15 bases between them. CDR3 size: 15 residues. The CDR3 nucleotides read TGTGCCAGCAGAGAGGAGGGGTCGGTTGGAAACACCATATATTTT. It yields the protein CASREEGSVGNTIYF.

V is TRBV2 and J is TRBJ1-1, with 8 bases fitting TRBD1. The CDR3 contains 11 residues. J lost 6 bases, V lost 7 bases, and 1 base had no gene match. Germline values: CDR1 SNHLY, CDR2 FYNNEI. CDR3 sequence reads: CASTQGAEAFF. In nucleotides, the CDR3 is TGTGCCAGCACACAGGGGGCTGAAGCTTTCTTT.

The CDR3 DNA is TGCGCCAGCAGCCTTGGAGGGCGCGGGAGGGTTCTTACCTACGAGCAGTACTTC. Its translation is CASSLGGRGRVLTYEQYF. V and J are TRBV5-1 and TRBJ2-7; 9 bases are a match to TRBD2. CDR1 and CDR2 from the germline V gene are SGHRS and YFSETQ. V lost 4 bases, J lost 2 bases, and 16 bases stayed unmatched. This CDR3 region has 18 residues.

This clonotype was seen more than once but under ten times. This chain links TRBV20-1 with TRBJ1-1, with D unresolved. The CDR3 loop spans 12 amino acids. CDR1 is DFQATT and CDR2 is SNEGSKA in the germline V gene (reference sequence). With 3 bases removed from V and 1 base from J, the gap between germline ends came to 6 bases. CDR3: CSASPPNTEAFF. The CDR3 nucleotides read TGCAGTGCTAGTCCACCGAACACTGAAGCTTTCTTT.